This entry is about one T cell receptor (beta chain). V lost 2 bases to trimming and J lost 9 bases; unmatched junction nucleotides: 10. There are 16 residues in the CDR3. Germline-derived CDR1 and CDR2 are GTSNPN and SVGIG (reference sequence). Data came from immunoSEQ multiplex PCR; TCRdb stores just in-frame clones and leaves some out. The sample carries tens of thousands of clones, approximately 86% recorded once. This specimen belongs to a study of blood T cell repertoires in COVID-19. In the study overall: Samples taken during acute and convalescent COVID-19 were collected in the United States, Italy and Spain. Sources were T cells, B-cell-depleted T cells, or PBMCs; the material itself was cDNA or gDNA.

The source material was peripheral blood. J is TRBJ1-6 and V is TRBV30; TRBD1 agrees at 10 bases. The source of this sequence is a man between 45 and 60 years old with active COVID-19. CDR3 loop: CAWSSFGTGAGSPLHF. The CDR3 DNA reads as TGTGCCTGGAGTTCATTTGGGACAGGGGCTGGTTCACCCCTCCACTTT.